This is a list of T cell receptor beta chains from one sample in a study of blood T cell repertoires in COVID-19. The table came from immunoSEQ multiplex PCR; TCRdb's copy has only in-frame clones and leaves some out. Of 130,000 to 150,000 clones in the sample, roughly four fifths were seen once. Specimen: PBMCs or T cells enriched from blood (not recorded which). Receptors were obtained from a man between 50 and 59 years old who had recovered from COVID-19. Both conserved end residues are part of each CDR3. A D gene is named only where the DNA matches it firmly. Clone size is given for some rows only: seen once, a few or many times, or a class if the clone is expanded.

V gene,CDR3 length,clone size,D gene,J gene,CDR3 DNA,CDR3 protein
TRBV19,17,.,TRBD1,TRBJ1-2,TGTGCCAGTAGTCAATCCGTGACAGGGGGCCGAGGCTATGGCTACACCTTC,CASSQSVTGGRGYGYTF
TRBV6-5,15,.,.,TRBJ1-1,TGTGCCAGCAGTTACACCAGGGATCAGAACACTGAAGCTTTCTTT,CASSYTRDQNTEAFF
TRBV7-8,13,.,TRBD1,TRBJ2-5,TGTGCCAGCAGCTTCGGGACAGTAGAGACCCAGTACTTC,CASSFGTVETQYF
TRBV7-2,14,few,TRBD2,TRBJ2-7,TGTGCCAGCAGCTCCTCTAGCGGGAGCTACGAGCAGTACTTC,CASSSSSGSYEQYF
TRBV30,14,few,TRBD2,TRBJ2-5,TGTGCCTGGAGTCGAGCGGGGGGGAAAGAGACCCAGTACTTC,CAWSRAGGKETQYF
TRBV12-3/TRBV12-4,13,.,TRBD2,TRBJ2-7,TGTGCCAGCAGTTCTAGCGGGGGGGCCTGGCAGTACTTC,CASSSSGGAWQYF
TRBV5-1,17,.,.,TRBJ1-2,TGCGCCAGCAGCTTGGCCCCGACAGGTCCCCCTAACTATGGCTACACCTTC,CASSLAPTGPPNYGYTF
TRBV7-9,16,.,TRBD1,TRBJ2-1,TGTGCCAGCAGCCAACGGTCGAGGGGGCCGGACAATGAGCAGTTCTTC,CASSQRSRGPDNEQFF
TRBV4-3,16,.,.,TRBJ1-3,TGCGCCAGCAGCCAAGACCCAGGATACTCTGGAAACACCATATATTTT,CASSQDPGYSGNTIYF
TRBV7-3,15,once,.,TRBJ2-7,TGTGCCAGCAGCTTAGGTCGTCGGGGGAGCTACGAGCAGTACTTC,CASSLGRRGSYEQYF
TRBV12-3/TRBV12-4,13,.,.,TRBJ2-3,TGTGCCAGCAGTGCCGACTGGAGCGATACGCAGTATTTT,CASSADWSDTQYF
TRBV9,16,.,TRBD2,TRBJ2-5,TGTGCCAGCAGCGAGGGGACTAGCGGTTACCAAGAGACCGAGTACTTC,CASSEGTSGYQETEYF
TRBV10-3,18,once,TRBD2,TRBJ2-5,TGTGCCATCAGTGAAAAAGCTAGCGGGGGGCCCACTAGGGAGACCCAGTACTTC,CAISEKASGGPTRETQYF
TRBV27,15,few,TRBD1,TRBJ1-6,TGTGCCAGCAGTTTAGCAGACAGGGGGAATTCACCCCTCCACTTT,CASSLADRGNSPLHF
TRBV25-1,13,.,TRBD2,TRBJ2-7,TGTGCCAGCTGTCCCCGGGGGGAGAGCGAGCAGTACTTC,CASCPRGESEQYF
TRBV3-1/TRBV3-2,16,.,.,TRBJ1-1,TGTGCCAGCAGCCACCTCAGGGTGGGAGGTGACACTGAAGCTTTCTTT,CASSHLRVGGDTEAFF
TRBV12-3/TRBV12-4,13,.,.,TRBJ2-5,TGTGCCAGCAGTTTACACAGTCAAGAGACCCAGTACTTC,CASSLHSQETQYF
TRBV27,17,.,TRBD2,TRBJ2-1,TGTGCCAGCAAGCACAGGACTAGCGGGGGCTCCAACAATGAGCAGTTCTTC,CASKHRTSGGSNNEQFF
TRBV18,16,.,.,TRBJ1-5,TGTGCCAGCTCACCACAGCAGGGAGGGACAAATCAGCCCCAGCATTTT,CASSPQQGGTNQPQHF
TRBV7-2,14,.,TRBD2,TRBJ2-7,TGTGCCAGCAGCTTTACCAGCGGGACTTACGAGCAGTACTTC,CASSFTSGTYEQYF
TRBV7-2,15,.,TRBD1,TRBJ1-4,TGTGCCAGCAGCTTAGCGGGACAGGGCGGTGAAAAACTGTTTTTT,CASSLAGQGGEKLFF
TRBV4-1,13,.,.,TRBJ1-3,TGCGCCAGCAGTACAGTCTCTGGAAACACCATATATTTT,CASSTVSGNTIYF
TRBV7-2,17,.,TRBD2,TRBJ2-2,TGTGCCAGCAGCCGTTTAGCGGGGGGCTACAACACCGGGGAGCTGTTTTTT,CASSRLAGGYNTGELFF
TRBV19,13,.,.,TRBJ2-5,TGTGCCAGTAGTATAGGGGCAGCCGGGACCCAGTACTTC,CASSIGAAGTQYF
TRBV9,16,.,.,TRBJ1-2,TGTGCCAGCAGCAATCCTGACAGGACAAAAACCTATGGCTACACCTTC,CASSNPDRTKTYGYTF
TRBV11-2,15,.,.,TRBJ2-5,TGTGCCAGCAGCTTAGTTGCACAGGGTCCAGGGACCCAGTACTTC,CASSLVAQGPGTQYF
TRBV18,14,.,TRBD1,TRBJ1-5,TGTGCCAGCTCACCGGACAGGGCGGTTCAGCCCCAGCATTTT,CASSPDRAVQPQHF
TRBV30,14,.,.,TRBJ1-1,TGTGCCTGGAGTGTATCAGAGGAAAGCACTGAAGCTTTCTTT,CAWSVSEESTEAFF
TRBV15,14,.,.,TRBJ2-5,TGTGCCACCAGCAGAGCCGGATTCGGGGAGACCCAGTACTTC,CATSRAGFGETQYF
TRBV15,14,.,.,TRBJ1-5,TGTGCCACCAGCAGAGACAGGGGTAATCAGCCCCAGCATTTT,CATSRDRGNQPQHF
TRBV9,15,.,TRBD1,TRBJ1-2,TGTGCCAGCAGCTCCGGGACAGGGTTTCGTAGTGGCTACACCTTC,CASSSGTGFRSGYTF
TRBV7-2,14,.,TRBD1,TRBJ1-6,TGTGCCAGCAGCTGGCCGGGACAGAATTCACCCCTCCACTTT,CASSWPGQNSPLHF
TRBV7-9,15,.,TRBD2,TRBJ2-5,TGTGCCAGCAGCCTCCGACTAGCGGGGGATGAGACCCAGTACTTC,CASSLRLAGDETQYF
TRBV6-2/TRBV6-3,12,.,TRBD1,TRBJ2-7,TGTGCCAGCAGTTACCTCGGACAGGGGTTGTACTTC,CASSYLGQGLYF
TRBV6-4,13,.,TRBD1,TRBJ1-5,TGTGCCAGCGGACAGGAGCCGAATCAGCCCCAGCATTTT,CASGQEPNQPQHF
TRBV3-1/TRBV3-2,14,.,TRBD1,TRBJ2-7,TGTGCCAGCAGCGAGGACAGGGTGAAATACGAGCAGTACTTC,CASSEDRVKYEQYF
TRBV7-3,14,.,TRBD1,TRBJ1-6,TGTGCCAGCAGCTCCGGGACAGGGGGTTCACCCCTCCACTTT,CASSSGTGGSPLHF
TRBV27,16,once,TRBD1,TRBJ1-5,TGTGCCAGCAGTTCAGCCGGGACAGGGGCCAATCAGCCCCAGCATTTT,CASSSAGTGANQPQHF
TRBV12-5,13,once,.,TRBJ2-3,TGTGCTAGTGGTGCGAGCGCCACAGATACGCAGTATTTT,CASGASATDTQYF
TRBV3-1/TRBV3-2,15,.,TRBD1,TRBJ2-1,TGTGCCAGCAGCGAGGACAGGGCTTCCTACAATGAGCAGTTCTTC,CASSEDRASYNEQFF
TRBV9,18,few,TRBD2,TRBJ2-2,TGTGCCAGCAGCGTTAACCCGGGACTAGCGGGGGGTACCGGGGAGCTGTTTTTT,CASSVNPGLAGGTGELFF
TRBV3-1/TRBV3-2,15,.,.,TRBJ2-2,TGTGCCAGCAGCCAAGACAGGCTGAACACCGGGGAGCTGTTTTTT,CASSQDRLNTGELFF
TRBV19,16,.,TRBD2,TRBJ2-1,TGTGCCAGTAGTATAATAGGGCTAGCGGGGGACAATGAGCAGTTCTTC,CASSIIGLAGDNEQFF
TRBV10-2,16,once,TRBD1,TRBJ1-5,TGCGCCAGCAGTGACACGGGACAGGGGTATTCTCAGCCCCAGCATTTT,CASSDTGQGYSQPQHF
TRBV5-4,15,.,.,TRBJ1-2,TGTGCCAGCAGCTTGGTTGGGGGCGCGGGCTATGGCTACACCTTC,CASSLVGGAGYGYTF
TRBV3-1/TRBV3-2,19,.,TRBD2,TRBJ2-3,TGTGCCAGCAGCCTCGGACTAGCGGGGGGGCGAACTAGCACAGATACGCAGTATTTT,CASSLGLAGGRTSTDTQYF
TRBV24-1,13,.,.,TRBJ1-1,TGTGCCACCGGAATGACAGGGAACACTGAAGCTTTCTTT,CATGMTGNTEAFF
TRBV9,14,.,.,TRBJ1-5,TGTGCCAGCAGCGTAGGCGGTGGCAATCAGCCCCAGCATTTT,CASSVGGGNQPQHF
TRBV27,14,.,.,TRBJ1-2,TGTGCCAGCAGTTTATCTGAAGGGGCAGGGGGCTACACCTTC,CASSLSEGAGGYTF